The table lists the clone carrying this T cell receptor beta chain with a count of one. Original data processing: Reference gene primer amplification gave estimated nucleated cell counts. Data came from immunoSEQ multiplex PCR; TCRdb stores just in-frame clones and leaves some out. V and J calls and clone size are given by that table; D and trimming were obtained from the DNA. The sample has nearly 200,000 clones; roughly 90% are singletons. CDR3 size: 16 residues. Germline CDR1 and CDR2: SGHNT and YYREEE (reference sequence). J gave up 4 bases and V 3 bases, and 10 bases lay outside the gene matches. The data originate from a study of blood T cell repertoires in COVID-19. The wider study: COVID-19 samples collected from the United States, Italy and Spain covered acute and convalescent phases.

The participants were between 18 and 89 years old and came from some 25 US areas. Clinical histories supplied by participants themselves formed the basis of cohort assignment. This sequence originates from a woman in her late teens or twenties who had recovered from COVID-19. Specimen: PBMCs or T cells enriched from blood (not recorded which). The chain recombines TRBV5-4 with TRBJ2-1, with TRBD2 matching over 7 bases. CDR3 loop: CASSSGLAGDYNEQFF. The CDR3 nucleotides are TGTGCCAGCAGCTCCGGATTAGCGGGTGATTACAATGAGCAGTTCTTC.